The clone carrying this TCR beta chain was counted many times. This sample was taken from a study of T cells in Graves' hyperthyroidism and ophthalmopathy. Amplification yielded TCR beta CDR3 regions, with RNA transcripts as the source. In the first-round RT-PCR of the TCR CDR3, the HTBI primer set was used. One entry per CDR3 protein results from TCRdb running MiXCR on the multiplex PCR reads. The sample lists 300,000 to 350,000 distinct CDR3 sequences, around a sixth seen once, with around 34% in the top ten. Trimming shortened V by 4 bases and J by 2 bases, and 17 bases separated the two germline ends. Per the germline V gene, CDR1 is DFQATT and CDR2 is SNEGSKA (reference sequence). The CDR3 totals 15 residues.

The chain couples TRBV20-1 to TRBJ2-5; maybe TRBD2 (5 bases). The source is a man aged 25-45 years with Graves' hyperthyroidism. The sample taken for sequencing was blood. CDR3 DNA: TGCAGTGCTACGCCTCAGAGGGAAAGTCAAGAGACCCAGTACTTC. This encodes CSATPQRESQETQYF.